This entry features one T cell receptor beta chain sequence. CDR1 KGHSH and CDR2 LQKENI come from the germline V gene. This CDR3 spans 13 amino acids. V was trimmed by 6 bases and J by 5 bases, leaving 11 bases between them. The sample originates from a study of blood T cell repertoires in COVID-19. Clones were read by immunoSEQ multiplex PCR, and TCRdb kept only the in-frame ones, dropping some. The sample holds about 180,000 clones; 80% to 90% are singletons and the top ten take about 1.9%. The sequence derives from a man in his late teens or twenties who had recovered from COVID-19. Specimen: peripheral blood. The V and J genes are TRBV18 and TRBJ1-5, with D hard to call. The DNA of the CDR3 is TGTGCCAGCTCCCCGGGGTCGGATCAGCCCCAGCATTTT. Its protein is CASSPGSDQPQHF.